The clone carrying this TCR beta chain has a single count. Its antigen remains unidentified. This sample is drawn from a study of CD8+ T cells in alopecia areata. Background on the study: For the treated group, dosing was oral tofacitinib at 5 to 10 mg twice daily. Study-level findings and limits: Compared with mice, patients displayed less clear TCR sharing, possibly for HLA-related reasons. Across lesional scalp, and particularly alopecia totalis/universalis, clonality surpassed that of normal scalp. Among the cells sequenced in scalp samples are also the resident alphabeta T cells of normal skin.

J gave up 12 bases and V 5 bases, and 10 bases lay outside the gene matches. This CDR3 has 13 amino acids. Germline-derived CDR1 and CDR2 are GTSNPN and SVGIG (reference sequence). After isolation, RNA underwent reverse transcription to generate cDNA as the sequencing template. Profiling relied on immunoSEQ multiplex PCR, and the TCRdb table lists in-frame clones only, not all of them. The sample lists fewer than 250,000 clones; about three fifths were seen once. This sequence originates from a human donor with alopecia areata. The chain uses TRBV30 and TRBJ2-1, with TRBD2 matching over 10 bases. The sample in question was CD4+ T cells sorted from blood, obtained at week 0. CDR3 DNA sequence: TGTGCCTGGGGACTAGCGGCCTACACAGGGCAGTTCTTC. Translated, it gives CAWGLAAYTGQFF.